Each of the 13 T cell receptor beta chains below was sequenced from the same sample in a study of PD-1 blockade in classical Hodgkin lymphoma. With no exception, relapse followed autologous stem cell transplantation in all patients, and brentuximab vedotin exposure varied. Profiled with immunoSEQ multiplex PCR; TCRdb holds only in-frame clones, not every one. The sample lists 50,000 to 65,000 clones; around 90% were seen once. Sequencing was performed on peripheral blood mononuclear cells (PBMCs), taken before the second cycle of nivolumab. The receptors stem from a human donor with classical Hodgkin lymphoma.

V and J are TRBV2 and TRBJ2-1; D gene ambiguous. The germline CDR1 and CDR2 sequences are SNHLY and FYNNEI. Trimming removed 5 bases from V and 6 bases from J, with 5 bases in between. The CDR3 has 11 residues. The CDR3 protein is CASSLINEQFF. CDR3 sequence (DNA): TGTGCCAGCAGTCTAATCAATGAGCAGTTCTTC. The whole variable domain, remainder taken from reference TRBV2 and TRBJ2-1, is EPEVTQTPSHQVTQMGQEVILRCVPISNHLYFYWYRQILGQKVEFLVSFYNNEISEKSEIFDDQFSVERPDGSNFTLKIRSTKLEDSAMYFCASSLINEQFFGPGTRLTVL.

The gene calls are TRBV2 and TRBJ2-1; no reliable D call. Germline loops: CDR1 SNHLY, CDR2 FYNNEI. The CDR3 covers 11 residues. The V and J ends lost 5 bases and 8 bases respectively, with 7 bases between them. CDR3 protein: CASSFTDEQFF. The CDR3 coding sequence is TGTGCCAGCAGTTTTACGGATGAGCAGTTCTTC.

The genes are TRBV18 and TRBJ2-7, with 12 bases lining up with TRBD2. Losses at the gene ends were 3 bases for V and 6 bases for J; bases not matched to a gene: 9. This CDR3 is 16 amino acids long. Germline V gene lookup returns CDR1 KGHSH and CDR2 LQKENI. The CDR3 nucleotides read TGTGCCAGCTCACCCCTGACTAGCGGGGGTTTTGGCGAGCAGTACTTC. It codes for CASSPLTSGGFGEQYF.

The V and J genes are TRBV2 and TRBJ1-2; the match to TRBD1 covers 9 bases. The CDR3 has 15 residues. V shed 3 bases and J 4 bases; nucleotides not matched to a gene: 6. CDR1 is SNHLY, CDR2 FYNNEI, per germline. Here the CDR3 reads CASSDAQGAGYGYTF. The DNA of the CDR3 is TGTGCCAGCAGTGACGCACAGGGGGCAGGCTATGGCTACACCTTC.

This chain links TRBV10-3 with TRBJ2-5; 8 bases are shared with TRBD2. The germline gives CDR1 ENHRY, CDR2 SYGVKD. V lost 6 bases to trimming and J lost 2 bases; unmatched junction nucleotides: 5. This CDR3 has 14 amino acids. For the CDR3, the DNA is TGTGCCATCAGCCCACTAGCGGAACAAGAGACCCAGTACTTC. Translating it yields CAISPLAEQETQYF.

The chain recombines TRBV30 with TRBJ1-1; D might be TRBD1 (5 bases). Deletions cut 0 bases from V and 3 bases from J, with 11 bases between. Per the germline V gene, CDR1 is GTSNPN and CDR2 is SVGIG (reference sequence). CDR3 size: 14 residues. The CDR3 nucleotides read TGTGCCTGGAGTGTACGTGGGGGGGACACTGAAGCTTTCTTT. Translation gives CAWSVRGGDTEAFF.

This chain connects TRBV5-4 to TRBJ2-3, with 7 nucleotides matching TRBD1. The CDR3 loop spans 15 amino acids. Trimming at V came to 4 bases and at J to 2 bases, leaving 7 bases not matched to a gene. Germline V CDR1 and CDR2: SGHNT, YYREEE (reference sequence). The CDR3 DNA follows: TGTGCCAGCAGCCCGGGACAGACAAACACAGATACGCAGTATTTT. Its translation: CASSPGQTNTDTQYF. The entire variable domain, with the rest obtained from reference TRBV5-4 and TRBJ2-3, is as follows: ETGVTQSPTHLIKTRGQQVTLRCSSQSGHNTVSWYQQALGQGPQFIFQYYREEENGRGNFPPRFSGLQFPNYSSELNVNALELDDSALYLCASSPGQTNTDTQYFGPGTRLTVL.

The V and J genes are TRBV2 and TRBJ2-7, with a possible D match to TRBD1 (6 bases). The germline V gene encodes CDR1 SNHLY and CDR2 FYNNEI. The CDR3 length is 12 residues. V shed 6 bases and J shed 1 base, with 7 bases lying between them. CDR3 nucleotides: TGTGCCAGCAGGGACAGTTCCTACGAGCAGTACTTC. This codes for CASRDSSYEQYF. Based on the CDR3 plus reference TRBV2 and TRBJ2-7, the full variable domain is EPEVTQTPSHQVTQMGQEVILRCVPISNHLYFYWYRQILGQKVEFLVSFYNNEISEKSEIFDDQFSVERPDGSNFTLKIRSTKLEDSAMYFCASRDSSYEQYFGPGTRLTVT.

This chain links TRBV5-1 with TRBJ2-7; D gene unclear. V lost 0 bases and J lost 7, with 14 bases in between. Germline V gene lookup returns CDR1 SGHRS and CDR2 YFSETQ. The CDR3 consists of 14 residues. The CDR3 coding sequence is TGCGCCAGCAGCTTGGAAGGCCTAGTAACGGAGCAGTACTTC. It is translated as CASSLEGLVTEQYF.

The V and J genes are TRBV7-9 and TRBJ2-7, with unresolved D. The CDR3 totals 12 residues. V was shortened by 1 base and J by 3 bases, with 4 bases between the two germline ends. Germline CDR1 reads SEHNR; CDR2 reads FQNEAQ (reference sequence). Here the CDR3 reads CASSLEYYEQYF. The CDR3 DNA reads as TGTGCCAGCAGCTTAGAGTACTACGAGCAGTACTTC. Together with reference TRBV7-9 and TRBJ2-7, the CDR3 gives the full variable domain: DTGVSQNPRHKITKRGQNVTFRCDPISEHNRLYWYRQTLGQGPEFLTYFQNEAQLEKSRLLSDRFSAERPKGSFSTLEIQRTEQGDSAMYLCASSLEYYEQYFGPGTRLTVT.

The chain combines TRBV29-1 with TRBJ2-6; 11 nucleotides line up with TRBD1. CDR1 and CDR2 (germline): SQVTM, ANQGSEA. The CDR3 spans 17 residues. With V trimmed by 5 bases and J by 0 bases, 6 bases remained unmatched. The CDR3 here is CSVIGQGADSGANVLTF. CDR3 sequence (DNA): TGCAGCGTTATAGGACAGGGGGCCGACTCTGGGGCCAACGTCCTGACTTTC.

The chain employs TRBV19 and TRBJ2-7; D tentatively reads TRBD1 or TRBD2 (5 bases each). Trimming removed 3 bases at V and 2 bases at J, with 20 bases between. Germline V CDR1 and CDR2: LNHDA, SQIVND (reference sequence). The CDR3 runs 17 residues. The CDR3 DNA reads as TGTGCCAGTAGTATCTTTTCGGGGACCCGCAACCCCTACGAGCAGTACTTC. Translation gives CASSIFSGTRNPYEQYF.

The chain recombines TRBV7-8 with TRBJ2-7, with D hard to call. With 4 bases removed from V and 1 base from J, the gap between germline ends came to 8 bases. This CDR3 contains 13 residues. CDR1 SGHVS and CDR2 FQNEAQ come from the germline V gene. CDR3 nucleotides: TGTGCCAGCAGCTCCGCTCCATCCTACGAGCAGTACTTC. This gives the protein CASSSAPSYEQYF.